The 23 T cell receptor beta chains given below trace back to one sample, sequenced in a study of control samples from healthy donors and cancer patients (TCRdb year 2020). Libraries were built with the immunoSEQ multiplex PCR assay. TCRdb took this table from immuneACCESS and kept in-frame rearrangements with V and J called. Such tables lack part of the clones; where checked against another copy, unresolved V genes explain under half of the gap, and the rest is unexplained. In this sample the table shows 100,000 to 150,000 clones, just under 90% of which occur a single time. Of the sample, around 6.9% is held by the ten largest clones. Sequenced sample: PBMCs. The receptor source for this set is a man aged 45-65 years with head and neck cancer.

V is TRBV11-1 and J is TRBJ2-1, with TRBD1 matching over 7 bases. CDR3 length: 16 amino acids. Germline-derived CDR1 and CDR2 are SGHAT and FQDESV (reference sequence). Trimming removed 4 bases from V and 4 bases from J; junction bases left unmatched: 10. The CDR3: CASSSPRDRDYNEQFF. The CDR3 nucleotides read TGTGCCAGCAGCTCCCCGAGGGACAGAGATTACAATGAGCAGTTCTTC. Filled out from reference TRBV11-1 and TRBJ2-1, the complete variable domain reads EAEVAQSPRYKITEKSQAVAFWCDPISGHATLYWYRQILGQGPELLVQFQDESVVDDSQLPKDRFSAERLKGVDSTLKIQPAELGDSAMYLCASSSPRDRDYNEQFFGPGTRLTVL.

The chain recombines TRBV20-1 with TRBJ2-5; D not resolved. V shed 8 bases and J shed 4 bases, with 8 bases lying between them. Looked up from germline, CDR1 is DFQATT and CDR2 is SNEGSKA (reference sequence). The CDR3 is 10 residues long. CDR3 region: CSYLRETQYF. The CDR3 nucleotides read TGCAGTTACCTCCGAGAGACCCAGTACTTC.

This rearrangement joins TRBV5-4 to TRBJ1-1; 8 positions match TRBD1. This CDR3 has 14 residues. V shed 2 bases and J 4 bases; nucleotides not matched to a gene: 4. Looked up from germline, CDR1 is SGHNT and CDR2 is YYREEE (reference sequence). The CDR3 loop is CASSFTGGGTEAFF. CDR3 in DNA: TGTGCCAGCAGCTTTACAGGGGGAGGCACTGAAGCTTTCTTT.

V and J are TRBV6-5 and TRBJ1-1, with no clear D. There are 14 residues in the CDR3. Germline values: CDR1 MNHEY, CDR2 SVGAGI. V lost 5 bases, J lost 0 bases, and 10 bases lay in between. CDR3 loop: CASSPHRVNTEAFF. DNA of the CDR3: TGTGCCAGCAGTCCGCATCGGGTGAACACTGAAGCTTTCTTT.

Here the CDR3 reads CASSPPDGHNSPLHF. In DNA form, the CDR3 reads TGTGCCAGCAGTCCTCCGGACGGACATAATTCACCCCTCCACTTT. The chain uses TRBV28 and TRBJ1-6; D is unresolved. V lost 5 bases to trimming and J lost 5 bases, with 13 bases between them. This CDR3 region has 15 residues. Germline-derived CDR1 and CDR2 are MDHEN and SYDVKM. The full variable domain, its missing parts supplied by reference TRBV28 and TRBJ1-6, is DVKVTQSSRYLVKRTGEKVFLECVQDMDHENMFWYRQDPGLGLRLIYFSYDVKMKEKGDIPEGYSVSREKKERFSLILESASTNQTSMYLCASSPPDGHNSPLHFGNGTRLTVT.

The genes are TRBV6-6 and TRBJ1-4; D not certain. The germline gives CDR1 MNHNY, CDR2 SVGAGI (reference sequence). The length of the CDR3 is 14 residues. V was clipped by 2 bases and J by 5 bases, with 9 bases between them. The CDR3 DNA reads TGTGCCAGCAGTTACGCGGAAATCAATGAAAAACTGTTTTTT. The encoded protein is CASSYAEINEKLFF.

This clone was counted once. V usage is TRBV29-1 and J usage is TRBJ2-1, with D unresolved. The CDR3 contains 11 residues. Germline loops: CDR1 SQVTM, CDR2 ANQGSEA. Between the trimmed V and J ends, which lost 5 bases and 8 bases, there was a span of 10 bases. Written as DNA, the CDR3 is TGCAGCGTTAGGCAGTACTATGAGCAGTTCTTC. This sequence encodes CSVRQYYEQFF.

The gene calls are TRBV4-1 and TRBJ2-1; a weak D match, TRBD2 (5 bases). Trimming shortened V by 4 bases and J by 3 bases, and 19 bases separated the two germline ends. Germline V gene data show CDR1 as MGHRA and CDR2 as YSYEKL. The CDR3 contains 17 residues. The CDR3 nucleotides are TGCGCCAGCAGCCCCCGGGTCACAGAAGACTACTACAATGAGCAGTTCTTC. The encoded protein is CASSPRVTEDYYNEQFF.

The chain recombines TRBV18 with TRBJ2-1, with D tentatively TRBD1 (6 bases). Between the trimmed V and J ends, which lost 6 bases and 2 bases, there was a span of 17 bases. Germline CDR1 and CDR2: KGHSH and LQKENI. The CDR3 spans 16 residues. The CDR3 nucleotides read TGTGCCAGCTCCTCGCTTAGGGGGAAAGCCTACAATGAGCAGTTCTTC. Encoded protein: CASSSLRGKAYNEQFF.

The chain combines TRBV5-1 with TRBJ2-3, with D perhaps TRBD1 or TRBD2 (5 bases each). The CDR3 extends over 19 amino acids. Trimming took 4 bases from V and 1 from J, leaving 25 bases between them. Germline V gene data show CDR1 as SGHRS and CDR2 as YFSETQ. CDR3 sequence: CASSPGRGSSRWGTDTQYF. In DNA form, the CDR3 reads TGCGCCAGCAGCCCGGGACGGGGATCCTCCCGTTGGGGCACAGATACGCAGTATTTT.

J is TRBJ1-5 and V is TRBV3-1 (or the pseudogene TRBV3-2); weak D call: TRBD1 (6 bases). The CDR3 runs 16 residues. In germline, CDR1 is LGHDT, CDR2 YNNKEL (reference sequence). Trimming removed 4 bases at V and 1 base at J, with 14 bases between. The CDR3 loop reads CASSPSTGISNQPQHF. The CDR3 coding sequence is TGTGCCAGCAGCCCGTCCACAGGGATCAGCAATCAGCCCCAGCATTTT.

Written as DNA, the CDR3 is TGTGCCAGCAGTGAAGCAAGTAACAGTGAAAAACTGTTTTTT. It codes for CASSEASNSEKLFF. The rearrangement links TRBV6-1 to TRBJ1-4; D is uncertain. Deletions cut 0 bases from V and 7 bases from J, with 9 bases between. This CDR3 spans 14 amino acids. The germline gives CDR1 MNHNS, CDR2 SASEGT.

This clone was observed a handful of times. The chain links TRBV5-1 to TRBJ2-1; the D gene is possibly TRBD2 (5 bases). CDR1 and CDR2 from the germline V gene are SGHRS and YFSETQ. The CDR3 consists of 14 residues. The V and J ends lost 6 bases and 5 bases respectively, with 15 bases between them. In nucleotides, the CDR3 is TGCGCCAGCACCATTTCGGGATTAAACAATGAGCAGTTCTTC. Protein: CASTISGLNNEQFF.

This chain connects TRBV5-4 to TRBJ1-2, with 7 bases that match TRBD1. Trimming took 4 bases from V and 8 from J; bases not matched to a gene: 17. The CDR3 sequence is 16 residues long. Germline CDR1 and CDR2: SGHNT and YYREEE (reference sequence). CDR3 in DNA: TGTGCCAGCAGCCTATATCGCGAACAGGGGAGTAGAGGCTACACCTTC. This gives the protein CASSLYREQGSRGYTF.

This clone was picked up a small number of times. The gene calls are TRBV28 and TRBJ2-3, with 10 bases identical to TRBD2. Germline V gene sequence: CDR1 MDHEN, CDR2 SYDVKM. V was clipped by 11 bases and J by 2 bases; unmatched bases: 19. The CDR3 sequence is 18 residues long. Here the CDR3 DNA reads TGTGCCGTCCAGGGGAGTGTGACTAGCGGGTTATTCACAGATACGCAGTATTTT. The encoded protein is CAVQGSVTSGLFTDTQYF.

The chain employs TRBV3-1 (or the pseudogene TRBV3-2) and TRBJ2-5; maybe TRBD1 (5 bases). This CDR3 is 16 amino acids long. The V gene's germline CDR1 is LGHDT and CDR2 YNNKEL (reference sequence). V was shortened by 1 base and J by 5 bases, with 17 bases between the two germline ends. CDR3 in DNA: TGTGCCAGCAGCCAAGTGCTAAGGGGTTCGGAGGAGACCCAGTACTTC. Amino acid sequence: CASSQVLRGSEETQYF.

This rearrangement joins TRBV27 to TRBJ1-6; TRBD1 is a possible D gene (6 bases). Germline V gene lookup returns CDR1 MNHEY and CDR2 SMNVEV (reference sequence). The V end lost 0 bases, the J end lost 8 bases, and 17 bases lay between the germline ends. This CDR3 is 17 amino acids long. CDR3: CASSLSTGGALDSPLHF. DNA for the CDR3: TGTGCCAGCAGTTTATCGACCGGGGGGGCCCTTGATTCACCCCTCCACTTT.

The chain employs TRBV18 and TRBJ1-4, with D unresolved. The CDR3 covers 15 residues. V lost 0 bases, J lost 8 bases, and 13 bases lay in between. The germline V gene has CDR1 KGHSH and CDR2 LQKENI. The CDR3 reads CASSPPDSSGEKLFF. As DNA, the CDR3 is TGTGCCAGCTCACCACCTGACTCTTCGGGGGAAAAACTGTTTTTT. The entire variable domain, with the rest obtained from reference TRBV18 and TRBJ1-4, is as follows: NAGVMQNPRHLVRRRGQEARLRCSPMKGHSHVYWYRQLPEEGLKFMVYLQKENIIDESGMPKERFSAEFPKEGPSILRIQQVVRGDSAAYFCASSPPDSSGEKLFFGSGTQLSVL.

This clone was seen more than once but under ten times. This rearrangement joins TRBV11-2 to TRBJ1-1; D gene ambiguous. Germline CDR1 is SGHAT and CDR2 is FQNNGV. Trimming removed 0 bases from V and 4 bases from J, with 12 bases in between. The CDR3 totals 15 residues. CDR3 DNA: TGTGCCAGCAGCTTAGAACCGGGCACCAGCACTGAAGCTTTCTTT. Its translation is CASSLEPGTSTEAFF.

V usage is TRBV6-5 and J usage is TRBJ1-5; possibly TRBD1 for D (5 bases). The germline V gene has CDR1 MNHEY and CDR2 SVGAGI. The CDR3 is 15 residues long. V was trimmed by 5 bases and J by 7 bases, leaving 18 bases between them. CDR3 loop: CASSQRGGVGQPQHF. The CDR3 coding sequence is TGTGCCAGCAGTCAGCGGGGGGGTGTGGGCCAGCCCCAGCATTTT.

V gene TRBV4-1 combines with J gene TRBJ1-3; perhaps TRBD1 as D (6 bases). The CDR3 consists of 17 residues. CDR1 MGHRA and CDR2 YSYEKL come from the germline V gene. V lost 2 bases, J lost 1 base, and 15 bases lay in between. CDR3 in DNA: TGCGCCAGCAGCCAACCGACTAGAGACAGGTCTGGAAACACCATATATTTT. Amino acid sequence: CASSQPTRDRSGNTIYF.

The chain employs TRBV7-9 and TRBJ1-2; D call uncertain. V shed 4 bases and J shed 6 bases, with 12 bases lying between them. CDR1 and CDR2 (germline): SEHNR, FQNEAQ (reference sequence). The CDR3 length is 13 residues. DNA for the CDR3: TGTGCCAGCAGCTCGAGGGTGGGTGATGGCTACACCTTC. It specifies CASSSRVGDGYTF.

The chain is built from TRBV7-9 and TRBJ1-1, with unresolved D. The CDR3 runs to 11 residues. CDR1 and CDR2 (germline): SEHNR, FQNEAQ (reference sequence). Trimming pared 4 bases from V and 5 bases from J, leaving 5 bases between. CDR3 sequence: CASSSATEAFF. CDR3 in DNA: TGTGCCAGCAGCTCAGCGACTGAAGCTTTCTTT.